A single sample gave rise to the 2 T cell receptor beta chains below, sequenced in a study of blood T cell repertoires in COVID-19 (dated by TCRdb to about 2020). The library was produced with the immunoSEQ multiplex PCR assay. Here the immuneACCESS table is served through TCRdb, limited to in-frame sequences with V and J called. Missing clones are a known gap in these copies; in checked studies unresolved V genes cover under half, and the rest lacks a known reason. The sample yields fewer than 150,000 clones; approximately 80% were counted once. 2% to 3% of the sample is taken by the ten largest. The material sequenced was peripheral blood. These receptor sequences come from a man aged 50 to 60 with acute or convalescent COVID-19.

The chain carries TRBV27 and TRBJ1-2, with TRBD1 as a possible D gene (6 bases). V was shortened by 6 bases and J by 7 bases, with 15 bases between the two germline ends. Germline-derived CDR1 and CDR2 are MNHEY and SMNVEV (reference sequence). The CDR3 runs 13 residues. DNA of the CDR3: TGTGCCAGCAGGATAACAGGGCTCGCTGGCTACACCTTC. Amino acid sequence: CASRITGLAGYTF.

The chain recombines TRBV6-1 with TRBJ1-4; D is ambiguous. CDR3 size: 20 residues. Germline-derived CDR1 and CDR2 are MNHNS and SASEGT. Trimming took 0 bases from V and 6 from J, leaving 26 bases between them. CDR3 protein: CASSEAKGRGSSIKDEKLFF. DNA of the CDR3: TGTGCCAGCAGTGAAGCGAAGGGTCGGGGATCCTCCATTAAGGATGAAAAACTGTTTTTT.